This T cell receptor (beta chain) was sequenced during a study of beta chain features in type 1 diabetes. Study background: Sorted cell examination encompassed about 110 million cells across all samples.

The CDR3 extends over 18 amino acids. V lost 5 bases, J lost 4 bases, and 15 bases stayed unmatched. Germline V gene data show CDR1 as MGHRA and CDR2 as YSYEKL. The whole isolated RNA underwent reverse transcription, so sequencing captured expressed TCRB transcripts. The data were produced by immunoSEQ multiplex PCR, yet TCRdb's version contains in-frame clones alone and is incomplete. The sample carries 350,000 to 400,000 clones, roughly 15% recorded once. Study-level findings and limits: Shorter templates might be favored by PCR, and equally so in patients and in controls.

Comments on this clone: Antigen specificity is unknown.

The rearrangement links TRBV4-1 to TRBJ2-5; 11 bases match TRBD2. The sequence derives from a young woman in good health. Input material: naive CD4+ T cells from blood. The CDR3 DNA follows: TGCGCCAGCAGCGAGTCCCGACTAGCGGGAAGGGCGGCAGAGACCCAGTACTTC. Its translation is CASSESRLAGRAAETQYF.